A single sample is the source of the 24 T cell receptor beta chains below, sequenced in a study of blood T cell repertoires in COVID-19. Here immunoSEQ multiplex PCR was the method, and the copy in TCRdb shows in-frame clones only, minus some. The sample includes 100,000 to 150,000 clones, almost 90% seen only once; the top ten take 3.5% to 4%. Specimen: peripheral blood. These receptors all come from a woman in her sixties with COVID-19, enrolled during active disease.

The rearrangement links TRBV6-5 to TRBJ2-7, with D tentatively TRBD2 (5 bases). This CDR3 has 14 residues. Trimming removed 0 bases at V and 5 bases at J, with 11 bases between. Germline loops: CDR1 MNHEY, CDR2 SVGAGI. In DNA, the CDR3 is TGTGCCAGCAGTTACTCCCGAGGTAGCGACGAGCAGTACTTC. This sequence encodes CASSYSRGSDEQYF.

The chain joins TRBV29-1 to TRBJ1-2, with TRBD1 as a possible D gene (6 bases). Germline V lookup: CDR1 SQVTM, CDR2 ANQGSEA. The CDR3 totals 13 residues. The V end lost 4 bases, the J end lost 4 bases, and 13 bases lay between the germline ends. The chain's CDR3 is CSVAAQGPYGYTF. CDR3 coding DNA: TGCAGCGTTGCGGCCCAGGGGCCCTATGGCTACACCTTC. Looking up the rest from reference TRBV29-1 and TRBJ1-2 gives the full variable domain: SAVISQKPSRDICQRGTSLTIQCQVDSQVTMMFWYRQQPGQSLTLIATANQGSEATYESGFVIDKFPISRPNLTFSTLTVSNMSPEDSSIYLCSVAAQGPYGYTFGSGTRLTVV.

The chain combines TRBV7-9 with TRBJ2-3, with a weak D call TRBD1 (7 bases). Germline assignment: CDR1 SEHNR and CDR2 FQNEAQ (reference sequence). V lost 10 bases to trimming and J lost 1 base, with 18 bases between them. The CDR3 length is 15 residues. This CDR3 reads CAITARGVGTDTQYF. The CDR3 nucleotides are TGTGCCATAACCGCCAGGGGGGTCGGCACAGATACGCAGTATTTT.

V gene TRBV7-6 combines with J gene TRBJ1-6; weak D call: TRBD1 (6 bases). The germline CDR1 and CDR2 sequences are SGHVS and FNYEAQ. V lost 1 base to trimming and J lost 9 bases, with 16 bases between them. The CDR3 runs to 16 residues. Here the CDR3 reads CASSLVARRGGSPLHF. The CDR3 coding sequence is TGTGCCAGCAGCTTAGTGGCCCGAAGGGGGGGTTCACCCCTCCACTTT. Full variable domain (outside the CDR3, taken from reference TRBV7-6 and TRBJ1-6): GAGVSQSPRYKVTKRGQDVALRCDPISGHVSLYWYRQALGQGPEFLTYFNYEAQQDKSGLPNDRFSAERPEGSISTLTIQRTEQRDSAMYRCASSLVARRGGSPLHFGNGTRLTVT.

The chain recombines TRBV4-3 with TRBJ2-7; 8 bases line up with TRBD1. The CDR3 consists of 14 residues. Trimming took 2 bases from V and 1 from J; bases not matched to a gene: 1. Germline CDR1 is LGHNA and CDR2 is YSLEER. CDR3 DNA: TGCGCCAGCAGCCAAACAGGGGGTTCCTACGAGCAGTACTTC. Amino acid sequence: CASSQTGGSYEQYF.

This sequence joins TRBV30 and TRBJ1-3; possibly TRBD1 for D (5 bases). This CDR3 is built from 17 residues. Trimming stripped 1 base from V and 0 bases from J, with 16 bases between. Germline V gene lookup returns CDR1 GTSNPN and CDR2 SVGIG (reference sequence). For the CDR3, the DNA is TGTGCCTGGAGTGGTCAAGGGGCCCGGAGCTCTGGAAACACCATATATTTT. This sequence encodes CAWSGQGARSSGNTIYF.

The rearrangement joins TRBV27 to TRBJ1-1; 7 bases map to TRBD1. V trimming: 7 bases; J trimming: 1 base; junction bases outside the gene matches: 6. Germline V CDR1 and CDR2: MNHEY, SMNVEV (reference sequence). CDR3 size: 14 residues. The CDR3 bases are TGTGCCAGCAAGGGGGGACAGACGAACACTGAAGCTTTCTTT. Translation gives CASKGGQTNTEAFF.

CDR3 sequence (DNA): TGTGCCAGCAGTTACGGGGCTAATTCACCCCTCCACTTT. This codes for CASSYGANSPLHF. V is TRBV6-5 and J is TRBJ1-6; a weak D match, TRBD1 (5 bases). The V end lost 2 bases, the J end lost 6 bases, and 5 bases lay between the germline ends. Germline lookup yields CDR1 MNHEY and CDR2 SVGAGI. The CDR3 totals 13 residues.

The V gene is TRBV6-5, the J gene TRBJ1-6; D might be TRBD1 (6 bases). The CDR3 is made up of 13 amino acids. Trimming left V 6 bases short and J 15 bases short, with 18 bases between. From germline, CDR1 is MNHEY and CDR2 SVGAGI. CDR3 in DNA: TGTGCCAGCAGCCCCGGGACACGGTTTTACCTCCACTTT. Protein product: CASSPGTRFYLHF.

V usage is TRBV9 and J usage is TRBJ2-2; possible D gene TRBD2, 5 bases. CDR3 length: 14 amino acids. Per the germline V gene, CDR1 is SGDLS and CDR2 is YYNGEE. V was trimmed by 0 bases and J by 5 bases, leaving 8 bases between them. The CDR3 loop is CASSVGGFTGELFF. The CDR3 nucleotides are TGTGCCAGCAGCGTAGGAGGGTTTACCGGGGAGCTGTTTTTT.

This chain links TRBV7-3 with TRBJ2-2; D is possibly TRBD1 (5 bases). Germline-derived CDR1 and CDR2 are SGHTA and FQGTGA. V gave up 2 bases and J gave up 1 base, with 11 bases separating them. The CDR3 is 16 amino acids. CDR3 DNA: TGTGCCAGCAGCTTAGCCACAGGATTGAACACCGGGGAGCTGTTTTTT. Translation: CASSLATGLNTGELFF.

The rearrangement joins TRBV7-2 to TRBJ1-2, with a tentative D call TRBD1 (6 bases). The CDR3 contains 15 residues. The germline V gene encodes CDR1 SGHTA and CDR2 FQGNSA. Trimming took 5 bases from V and 2 from J, leaving 15 bases between them. Written as DNA, the CDR3 is TGTGCCAGCAGCCAGGCATATACAGGGAACTATGGCTACACCTTC. Its translation is CASSQAYTGNYGYTF.

This rearrangement joins TRBV19 to TRBJ2-1; D call uncertain. The CDR3 is 11 residues long. Between the trimmed V and J ends, which lost 7 bases and 5 bases, there was a span of 6 bases. Germline CDR1 reads LNHDA; CDR2 reads SQIVND (reference sequence). Written as DNA, the CDR3 is TGTGCCAGTAACAACGACAATGAGCAGTTCTTC. Its protein product is CASNNDNEQFF.

This chain uses TRBV27 with TRBJ1-1; D is perhaps TRBD1 (5 bases). Trimming took off 4 bases at V and 10 bases at J, with 10 bases between the two ends. Per the germline V gene, CDR1 is MNHEY and CDR2 is SMNVEV (reference sequence). The CDR3 is made up of 11 amino acids. The CDR3 is CASSSRGRAFF. As DNA, the CDR3 is TGTGCCAGCAGTTCTAGGGGTAGAGCTTTCTTT.

The rearrangement links TRBV4-1 to TRBJ2-3; 9 bases are shared with TRBD1. Germline values: CDR1 MGHRA, CDR2 YSYEKL. The CDR3 is made up of 16 amino acids. V lost 0 bases to trimming and J lost 4 bases; unmatched junction nucleotides: 5. The CDR3, as DNA: TGCGCCAGCAGCCAAGATGCACGGACAGGGGCAGATACGCAGTATTTT. Translation: CASSQDARTGADTQYF.

The chain combines TRBV30 with TRBJ1-1; 8 bases fit TRBD1. Germline V lookup: CDR1 GTSNPN, CDR2 SVGIG (reference sequence). The CDR3 has 13 amino acids. The V and J ends lost 5 bases and 1 base, in that order; junction bases with no gene match: 3. This chain's CDR3 is CAWDTGGNTEAFF. CDR3 bases: TGTGCCTGGGATACAGGGGGGAACACTGAAGCTTTCTTT.

This clone was seen a single time. The chain uses TRBV15 and TRBJ2-2; 10 bases are shared with TRBD2. The CDR3 runs 16 residues. J was trimmed by 4 bases and V by 3 bases; bases with no gene match: 5. Germline-derived CDR1 and CDR2 are LNHNV and YYDKDF (reference sequence). CDR3 region: CATSSRLAGGTGELFF. The CDR3, as DNA: TGTGCCACCAGCAGTCGACTAGCGGGTGGCACCGGGGAGCTGTTTTTT. Looking up the rest from reference TRBV15 and TRBJ2-2 gives the full variable domain: DAMVIQNPRYQVTQFGKPVTLSCSQTLNHNVMYWYQQKSSQAPKLLFHYYDKDFNNEADTPDNFQSRRPNTSFCFLDIRSPGLGDTAMYLCATSSRLAGGTGELFFGEGSRLTVL.

The chain combines TRBV12-5 with TRBJ1-5; D is undetermined. Per the germline V gene, CDR1 is LGHNT and CDR2 is FRNRAP. The CDR3 length is 17 residues. V was trimmed by 0 bases and J by 7 bases, leaving 19 bases between them. The CDR3 here is CASGLVQYGSERQPQHF. CDR3 in DNA: TGTGCTAGTGGTTTGGTACAATATGGCAGCGAGAGGCAGCCCCAGCATTTT.

Concerning this clone itself: The same CDR3 can be traced to other DNA sequences in this sample. CDR3 protein: CASSPPGAEQYF. In DNA form, the CDR3 reads TGTGCCAGCTCACCACCGGGCGCCGAGCAGTACTTC. The chain is built from TRBV18 and TRBJ2-7; the D is unclear. Germline CDR1 reads KGHSH; CDR2 reads LQKENI. Trimming removed 0 bases from V and 6 bases from J, with 6 bases in between. The CDR3 loop spans 12 amino acids.

This clone occurred once. The J gene is TRBJ2-3, the V gene TRBV7-2; perhaps TRBD2 as D (6 bases). This CDR3 is built from 15 residues. Germline-derived CDR1 and CDR2 are SGHTA and FQGNSA. V was pared by 7 bases and J by 2 bases, with 16 bases between. The DNA for the CDR3 is TGTGCCAGCACCCTAGGGGACTTAGCCACAGATACGCAGTATTTT. Translation: CASTLGDLATDTQYF.

V and J are TRBV7-9 and TRBJ1-6, with unresolved D. The CDR3 covers 13 residues. Germline V CDR1 and CDR2: SEHNR, FQNEAQ (reference sequence). Trimming pared 8 bases from V and 7 bases from J, leaving 12 bases between. CDR3 sequence (DNA): TGTGCCAGCTCCGGGATAGTAAATTCACCCCTCCACTTT. Its translation is CASSGIVNSPLHF.

The chain is built from TRBV21-1 and TRBJ1-6; the D call TRBD1 from the table was never checked on the DNA. TRBV21-1 constitutes a pseudogene. The length of the CDR3 is 15 residues. CDR3 bases: TGTGCCAGCAGCAAGTGGGACAGGGTGGCTACACCCCTCCACTTT. Amino acid sequence: CASSKWDRVATPLHF.

This chain links TRBV25-1 with TRBJ1-5; possibly TRBD1 for D (5 bases). Germline V gene data show CDR1 as MGHDK and CDR2 as SYGVNS. Trimming pared 4 bases from V and 6 bases from J, leaving 13 bases between. The CDR3 runs 14 residues. The CDR3 here is CASSAPGGGQPQHF. The CDR3 DNA follows: TGTGCCAGCAGTGCCCCGGGGGGGGGTCAGCCCCAGCATTTT. Full variable domain (rest looked up from reference TRBV25-1 and TRBJ1-5): EADIYQTPRYLVIGTGKKITLECSQTMGHDKMYWYQQDPGMELHLIHYSYGVNSTEKGDLSSESTVSRIRTEHFPLTLESARPSHTSQYLCASSAPGGGQPQHFGDGTRLSIL.

The CDR3 DNA is TGTGCCAGCAGCTTTGCGACAGGAACTGGGGGCCTTGGCTACACCTTC. Amino acids: CASSFATGTGGLGYTF. The rearrangement uses TRBV7-2 and TRBJ1-2; a possible D gene is TRBD1 (6 bases). Per germline, CDR1 SGHTA and CDR2 FQGNSA. The CDR3 runs 16 residues. Trimming took 3 bases from V and 7 from J, leaving 21 bases between them.